Below are 7 T cell receptor beta chains sequenced from a single sample in a study of T-cell memory formation after mild COVID-19. TCRdb reprocessed the 5' RACE reads with MiXCR, giving one entry per CDR3 protein. The sample records approximately 270,000 distinct CDR3 sequences, 15% to 20% being singletons. Input material: PBMCs or a T cell subset sorted from them (not recorded which). All receptors come from a man between 18 and 35 years old who had mild COVID-19 (a few samples of this study predate the infection). Cell type and time point are not known.

The chain employs TRBV10-3 and TRBJ2-7; tentatively, D is TRBD2 (5 bases). Germline V gene sequence: CDR1 ENHRY, CDR2 SYGVKD. The V and J ends lost 6 bases and 3 bases respectively, with 12 bases between them. The length of the CDR3 is 13 residues. This CDR3 reads CAIRDLVDYEQYF. CDR3 in DNA: TGTGCCATCAGGGACTTAGTAGACTACGAGCAGTACTTC.

The J gene is TRBJ2-3, the V gene TRBV12-3 or TRBV12-4; a possible D gene is TRBD1 (5 bases). V was shortened by 3 bases and J by 4 bases, with 14 bases between the two germline ends. This CDR3 spans 15 amino acids. The CDR3 spells CASSFRVYQSDTQYF. The CDR3 nucleotides are TGTGCCAGCAGTTTCAGGGTATACCAATCAGATACGCAGTATTTT.

This clonotype has just a few counts. The genes are TRBV5-1 and TRBJ2-7; tentatively, D is TRBD1 or TRBD2 (5 bases each). CDR1 is SGHRS and CDR2 is YFSETQ in the germline V gene. The CDR3 has 14 residues. V gave up 4 bases and J gave up 5 bases, with 16 bases separating them. The CDR3 nucleotides are TGCGCCAGCAGCCCAACCGGGGCCCGGGACGAGCAGTACGTC. Its translation is CASSPTGARDEQYV.

A few counts support this clonotype. CDR3 bases: TGTGCCAGCAGCTTACAGGGGGTCCTCACAGATACGCAGTATTTT. It is translated as CASSLQGVLTDTQYF. The rearrangement links TRBV7-8 to TRBJ2-3, with 7 bases identical to TRBD1. CDR3 size: 15 residues. Per germline, CDR1 SGHVS and CDR2 FQNEAQ. After removal of 2 bases from V and 2 bases from J, the junction contained 4 bases not matched to a gene.

This clonotype has just a few counts. The chain joins TRBV6-5 to TRBJ1-5, with D tentatively TRBD1 (5 bases). Germline V CDR1 and CDR2: MNHEY, SVGAGI. The V end lost 0 bases, the J end lost 6 bases, and 15 bases lay between the germline ends. The CDR3 sequence is 16 residues long. CDR3 nucleotides: TGTGCCAGCAGTTACTCCTCGCAGGGCGGAGGTCAGCCCCAGCATTTT. Translating it yields CASSYSSQGGGQPQHF.

The rearrangement joins TRBV27 to TRBJ2-1; no clear D. The germline V gene has CDR1 MNHEY and CDR2 SMNVEV (reference sequence). CDR3 length: 13 amino acids. Trimming took off 3 bases at V and 8 bases at J, with 11 bases between the two ends. The chain's CDR3 is CASSLMIFDEQFF. The CDR3 DNA reads as TGTGCCAGCAGTTTGATGATTTTCGATGAGCAGTTCTTC.

The genes are TRBV6-5 and TRBJ1-2, with 8 bases fitting TRBD1. Germline CDR1 MNHEY, CDR2 SVGAGI. Losses at the gene ends were 6 bases for V and 4 bases for J; bases not matched to a gene: 7. There are 14 residues in the CDR3. Written as DNA, the CDR3 is TGTGCCAGCAGGGGTCAGGGGGCTGGCTATGGCTACACCTTC. It specifies CASRGQGAGYGYTF.